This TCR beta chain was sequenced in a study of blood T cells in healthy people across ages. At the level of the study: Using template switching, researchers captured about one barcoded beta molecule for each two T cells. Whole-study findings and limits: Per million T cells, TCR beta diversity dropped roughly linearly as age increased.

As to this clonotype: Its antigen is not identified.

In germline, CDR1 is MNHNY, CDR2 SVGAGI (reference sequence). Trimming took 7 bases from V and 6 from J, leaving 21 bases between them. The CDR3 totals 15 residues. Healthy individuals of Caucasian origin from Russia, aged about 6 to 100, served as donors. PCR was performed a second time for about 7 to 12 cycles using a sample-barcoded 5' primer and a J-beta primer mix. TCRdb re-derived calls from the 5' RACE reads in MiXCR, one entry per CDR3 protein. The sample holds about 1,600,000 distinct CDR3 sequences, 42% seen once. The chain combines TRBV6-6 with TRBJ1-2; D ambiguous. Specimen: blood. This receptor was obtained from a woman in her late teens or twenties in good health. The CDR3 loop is CASKRDSSRGDGYTF. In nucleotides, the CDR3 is TGTGCCAGCAAGCGAGACTCTTCGCGCGGGGATGGCTACACCTTC.